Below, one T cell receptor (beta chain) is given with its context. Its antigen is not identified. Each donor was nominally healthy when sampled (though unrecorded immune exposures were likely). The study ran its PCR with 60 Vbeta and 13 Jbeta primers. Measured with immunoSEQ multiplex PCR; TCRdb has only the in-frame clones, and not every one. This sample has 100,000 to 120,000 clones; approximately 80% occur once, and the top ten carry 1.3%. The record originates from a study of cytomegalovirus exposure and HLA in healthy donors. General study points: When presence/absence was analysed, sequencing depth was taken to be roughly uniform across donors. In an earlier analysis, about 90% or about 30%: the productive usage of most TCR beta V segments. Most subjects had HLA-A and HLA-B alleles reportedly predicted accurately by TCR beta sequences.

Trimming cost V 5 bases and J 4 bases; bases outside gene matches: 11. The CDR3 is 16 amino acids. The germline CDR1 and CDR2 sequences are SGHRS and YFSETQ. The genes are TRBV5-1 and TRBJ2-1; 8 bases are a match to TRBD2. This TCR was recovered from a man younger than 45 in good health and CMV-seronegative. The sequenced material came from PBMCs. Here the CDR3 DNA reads TGCGCCAGCAGTTTCGATACGGGGGGGCCTTACAATGAGCAGTTCTTC. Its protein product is CASSFDTGGPYNEQFF.